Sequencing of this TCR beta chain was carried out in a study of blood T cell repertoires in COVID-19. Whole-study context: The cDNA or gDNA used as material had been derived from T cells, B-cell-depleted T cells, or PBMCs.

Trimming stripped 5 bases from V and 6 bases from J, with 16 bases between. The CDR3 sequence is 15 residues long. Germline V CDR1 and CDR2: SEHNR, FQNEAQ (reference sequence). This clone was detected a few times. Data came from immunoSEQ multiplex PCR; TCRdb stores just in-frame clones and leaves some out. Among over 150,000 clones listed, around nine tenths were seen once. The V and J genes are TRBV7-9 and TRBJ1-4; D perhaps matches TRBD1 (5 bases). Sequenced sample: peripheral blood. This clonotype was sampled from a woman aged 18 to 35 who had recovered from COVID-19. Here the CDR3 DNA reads TGTGCCAGCAGCCCAGGGCCCCTGAAGGATGAAAAACTGTTTTTT. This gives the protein CASSPGPLKDEKLFF.